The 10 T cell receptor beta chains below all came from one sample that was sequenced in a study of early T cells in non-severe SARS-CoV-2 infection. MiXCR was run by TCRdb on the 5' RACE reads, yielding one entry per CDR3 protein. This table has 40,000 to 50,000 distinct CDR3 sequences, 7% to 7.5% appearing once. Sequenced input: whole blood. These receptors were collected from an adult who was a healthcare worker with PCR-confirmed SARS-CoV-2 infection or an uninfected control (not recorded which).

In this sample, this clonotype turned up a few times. CDR3 loop: CASSPTVSSYNSPLHF. As DNA, the CDR3 is TGCGCCAGCAGCCCGACGGTTAGCTCCTATAATTCACCCCTCCACTTT. The rearrangement joins TRBV4-3 to TRBJ1-6; D is uncertain. Germline loops: CDR1 LGHNA, CDR2 YSLEER. V was clipped by 4 bases and J by 0 bases, with 10 bases between them. The CDR3 has 16 residues.

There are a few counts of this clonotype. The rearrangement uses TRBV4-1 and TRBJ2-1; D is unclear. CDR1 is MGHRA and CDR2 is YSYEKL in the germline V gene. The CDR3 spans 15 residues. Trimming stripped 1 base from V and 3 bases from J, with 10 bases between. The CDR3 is CASSQGLGFYNEQFF. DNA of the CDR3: TGCGCCAGCAGCCAAGGACTGGGCTTCTACAATGAGCAGTTCTTC.

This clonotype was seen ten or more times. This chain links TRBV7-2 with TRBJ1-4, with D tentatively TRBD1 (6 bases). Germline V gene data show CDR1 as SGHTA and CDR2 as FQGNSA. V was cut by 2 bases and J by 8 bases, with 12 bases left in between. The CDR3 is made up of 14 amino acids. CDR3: CASSLSGQKEKLFF. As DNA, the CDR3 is TGTGCCAGCAGCTTAAGCGGACAGAAGGAAAAACTGTTTTTT.

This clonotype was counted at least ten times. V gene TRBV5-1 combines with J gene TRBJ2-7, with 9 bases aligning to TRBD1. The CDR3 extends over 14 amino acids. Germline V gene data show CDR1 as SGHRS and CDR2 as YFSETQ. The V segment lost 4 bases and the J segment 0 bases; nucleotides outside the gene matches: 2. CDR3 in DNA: TGCGCCAGCAGCGGGACAGGGCCCTCCTACGAGCAGTACTTC. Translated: CASSGTGPSYEQYF.

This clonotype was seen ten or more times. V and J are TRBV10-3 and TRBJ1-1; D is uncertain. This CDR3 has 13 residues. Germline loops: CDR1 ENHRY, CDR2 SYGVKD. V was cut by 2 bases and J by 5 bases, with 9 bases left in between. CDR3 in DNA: TGTGCCATCAGTGAGCCGGGATCAACTGAAGCTTTCTTT. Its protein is CAISEPGSTEAFF.

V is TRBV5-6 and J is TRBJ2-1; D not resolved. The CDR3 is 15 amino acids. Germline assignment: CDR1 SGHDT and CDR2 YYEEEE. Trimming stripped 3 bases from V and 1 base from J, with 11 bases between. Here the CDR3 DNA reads TGTGCCAGCAGCTACGGTCGACAATCCTACAATGAGCAGTTCTTC. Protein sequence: CASSYGRQSYNEQFF.

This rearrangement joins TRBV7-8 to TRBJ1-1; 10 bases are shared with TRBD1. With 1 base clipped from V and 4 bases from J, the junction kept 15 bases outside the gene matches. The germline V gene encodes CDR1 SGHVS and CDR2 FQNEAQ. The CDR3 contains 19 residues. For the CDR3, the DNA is TGTGCCAGCAGCTTAGTGGGGACAGGGGTTCTAGGGTCGGGCACTGAAGCTTTCTTT. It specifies CASSLVGTGVLGSGTEAFF.

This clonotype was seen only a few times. The CDR3 DNA reads TGCAGTGCTAGCTCCCGAACCTACGAGCAGTACTTC. Protein product: CSASSRTYEQYF. This chain uses TRBV20-1 with TRBJ2-7, with D unclear. V lost 3 bases to trimming and J lost 2 bases, with 8 bases between them. The length of the CDR3 is 12 residues. Germline V gives CDR1 DFQATT, CDR2 SNEGSKA (reference sequence).

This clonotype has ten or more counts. CDR3 coding DNA: TGTGCCAGCAGTTATCGGACCCCTCCAGGGGGTGAAAAACTGTTTTTT. The encoded protein is CASSYRTPPGGEKLFF. The chain is built from TRBV6-5 and TRBJ1-4, with 7 bases that match TRBD1. Germline CDR1 and CDR2: MNHEY and SVGAGI. The CDR3 runs 16 residues. J gave up 7 bases and V 3 bases, and 11 bases lay outside the gene matches.

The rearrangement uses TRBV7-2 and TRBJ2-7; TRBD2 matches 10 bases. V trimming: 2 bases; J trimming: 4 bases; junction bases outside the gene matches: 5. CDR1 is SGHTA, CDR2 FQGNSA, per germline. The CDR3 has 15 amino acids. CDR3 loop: CASSLWSGGAYEQYF. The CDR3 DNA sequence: TGTGCCAGCAGCTTATGGAGCGGGGGGGCGTACGAGCAGTACTTC.